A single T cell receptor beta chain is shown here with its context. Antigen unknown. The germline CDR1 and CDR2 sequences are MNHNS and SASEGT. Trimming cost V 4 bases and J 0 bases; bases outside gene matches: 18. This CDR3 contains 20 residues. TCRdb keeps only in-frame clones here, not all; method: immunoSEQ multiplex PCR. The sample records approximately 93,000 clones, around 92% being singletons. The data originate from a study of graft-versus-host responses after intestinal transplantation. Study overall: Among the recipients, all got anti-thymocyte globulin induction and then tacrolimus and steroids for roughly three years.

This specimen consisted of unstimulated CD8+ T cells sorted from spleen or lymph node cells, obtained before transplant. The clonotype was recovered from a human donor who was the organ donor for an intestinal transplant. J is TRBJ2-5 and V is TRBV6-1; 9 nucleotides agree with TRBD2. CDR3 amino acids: CASSAPGLALRTPYQETQYF. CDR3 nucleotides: TGTGCCAGCAGTGCCCCGGGACTAGCTCTCCGGACTCCCTACCAAGAGACCCAGTACTTC.